These 21 T cell receptor beta chains were sequenced from one sample in a study of shared clonotypes between healthy human individuals. Profiling relied on immunoSEQ multiplex PCR, and the TCRdb table lists in-frame clones only, not all of them. The sample has 1 million to 1.2 million clones; approximately 80% are singletons. The source material was memory CD4+ T cells from PBMCs. Subset noted: CD45RA-negative fraction. Receptors were obtained from a man aged 18 to 29 in good health. Some clones in this sample may be carry-over from other donors' samples.

The chain recombines TRBV2 with TRBJ2-2; 10 bases match TRBD2. This CDR3 has 15 residues. J gave up 6 bases and V 7 bases, and 8 bases lay outside the gene matches. Germline V gene sequence: CDR1 SNHLY, CDR2 FYNNEI. For the CDR3, the DNA is TGTGCCAGCACTGCGGCTAGCGGGAGATCCGGGGAGCTGTTTTTT. This codes for CASTAASGRSGELFF.

The rearrangement links TRBV5-6 to TRBJ1-2; 7 positions match TRBD1. V trimming: 4 bases; J trimming: 4 bases; junction bases outside the gene matches: 4. The germline gives CDR1 SGHDT, CDR2 YYEEEE. CDR3 length: 13 amino acids. CDR3 DNA: TGTGCCAGCAGCCGGGGACAGAGCTATGGCTACACCTTC. Translated, it gives CASSRGQSYGYTF.

The rearrangement links TRBV5-1 to TRBJ1-4; TRBD1 matches 7 bases. This CDR3 is 13 amino acids long. Germline assignment: CDR1 SGHRS and CDR2 YFSETQ. J lost 8 bases, V lost 4 bases, and 5 bases had no gene match. CDR3 protein: CASSPTGTEKLFF. In DNA, the CDR3 is TGCGCCAGCAGCCCGACAGGGACAGAAAAACTGTTTTTT.

V is TRBV6-1 and J is TRBJ2-1; tentatively, D is TRBD1 (6 bases). V was cut by 5 bases and J by 4 bases, with 9 bases left in between. CDR1 is MNHNS, CDR2 SASEGT, per germline. This CDR3 spans 13 amino acids. For the CDR3, the DNA is TGTGCCAGCAGTCGCGGACAGTACAATGAGCAGTTCTTC. Translation: CASSRGQYNEQFF.

The chain carries TRBV28 and TRBJ2-1, with 9 bases that match TRBD2. With 5 bases clipped from V and 8 bases from J, the junction kept 13 bases outside the gene matches. The germline CDR1 and CDR2 sequences are MDHEN and SYDVKM. The CDR3 sequence is 16 residues long. The CDR3 sequence is CASSPHLAGRIYEQFF. Written as DNA, the CDR3 is TGTGCCAGCAGTCCTCATCTAGCGGGAAGAATCTATGAGCAGTTCTTC.

This clone was counted only a few times. The chain uses TRBV29-1 and TRBJ1-1; D gene unclear. This CDR3 region has 13 residues. CDR1 and CDR2 from the germline V gene are SQVTM and ANQGSEA. Trimming cost V 7 bases and J 0 bases, with 12 bases left between them. For the CDR3, the DNA is TGCAGCGGCTCCGGGGTGTTGAACACTGAAGCTTTCTTT. Protein product: CSGSGVLNTEAFF.

V gene TRBV21-1 combines with J gene TRBJ2-7; TRBD2 is taken as the D call from the table, unchecked against the DNA. TRBV21-1 is a pseudogene locus. The CDR3 extends over 13 amino acids. Here the CDR3 reads CADRRGVTYEQYF. The DNA of the CDR3 is TGTGCCGACCGGCGGGGAGTCACGTACGAGCAGTACTTC.

The chain couples TRBV6-5 to TRBJ2-3; tentatively, D is TRBD2 (6 bases). Germline CDR1 MNHEY, CDR2 SVGAGI. Trimming pared 10 bases from V and 2 bases from J, leaving 19 bases between. This CDR3 has 15 residues. The CDR3 here is CATQKRGLLTDTQYF. For the CDR3, the DNA is TGTGCCACGCAAAAGAGGGGACTTCTCACAGATACGCAGTATTTT.

The V and J genes are TRBV20-1 and TRBJ1-4; a weak D match, TRBD1 (5 bases). Germline CDR1 is DFQATT and CDR2 is SNEGSKA (reference sequence). This CDR3 has 10 residues. V lost 6 bases and J 10 bases, leaving 9 bases between the germline ends. For the CDR3, the DNA is TGCAGTGCCCAGGGCGGAAAACTGTTTTTT. Translation gives CSAQGGKLFF.

This clone turned up a few times. The chain joins TRBV10-3 to TRBJ2-1, with 10 bases that match TRBD2. Germline assignment: CDR1 ENHRY and CDR2 SYGVKD. CDR3 length: 14 residues. The CDR3 loop reads CGASGRGTYNEQFF. As DNA, the CDR3 is TGTGGAGCTAGCGGGAGAGGAACCTACAATGAGCAGTTCTTC.

The chain recombines TRBV10-1 with TRBJ2-7, with D uncertain. Deletions cut 4 bases from V and 1 base from J, with 14 bases between. The length of the CDR3 is 15 residues. CDR1 is WNHNN, CDR2 SYGVQD, per germline (reference sequence). CDR3 sequence: CASSGPWTVSYEQYF. The DNA for the CDR3 is TGCGCCAGCAGTGGCCCCTGGACCGTATCCTACGAGCAGTACTTC.

This clone was counted many times. The rearrangement links TRBV5-1 to TRBJ2-5, with D possibly being TRBD1 (5 bases). CDR3 length: 14 residues. Germline V CDR1 and CDR2: SGHRS, YFSETQ. Between the trimmed V and J ends, which lost 4 bases and 3 bases, there was a span of 13 bases. CDR3 DNA sequence: TGCGCCAGCAGCACCCAGGGATGGGAAGAGACCCAGTACTTC. Its protein is CASSTQGWEETQYF.

This chain uses TRBV28 with TRBJ1-5; no clear D gene. Trimming cost V 3 bases and J 5 bases, with 14 bases left between them. Germline V gene sequence: CDR1 MDHEN, CDR2 SYDVKM. The CDR3 has 15 amino acids. The DNA for the CDR3 is TGTGCCAGCAGTTTGCTTACAGCGAACGATCAGCCCCAGCATTTT. Protein sequence: CASSLLTANDQPQHF.

The chain employs TRBV9 and TRBJ2-7; 9 nucleotides align to TRBD2. V was pared by 0 bases and J by 6 bases, with 10 bases of the junction left unmatched. Per the germline V gene, CDR1 is SGDLS and CDR2 is YYNGEE. The CDR3 is 16 amino acids. CDR3 sequence (DNA): TGTGCCAGCAGCGTAGAGGGCGGGAGGGCCTTGGCCGAGCAGTACTTC. Protein sequence: CASSVEGGRALAEQYF.

The chain employs TRBV7-8 and TRBJ2-1; 8 bases agree with TRBD1. The CDR3 contains 15 residues. Germline CDR1 is SGHVS and CDR2 is FQNEAQ. V was pared by 5 bases and J by 11 bases, with 14 bases of the junction left unmatched. CDR3 sequence (DNA): TGTGCCAGCAGCGTCGACAGGGGCCGCAGACCTAAGCAGTTCTTC. Protein: CASSVDRGRRPKQFF.

This sequence joins TRBV30 and TRBJ1-2; 7 positions agree with TRBD1. The CDR3 is made up of 17 amino acids. Germline V lookup: CDR1 GTSNPN, CDR2 SVGIG (reference sequence). V was clipped by 0 bases and J by 7 bases; unmatched bases: 17. The CDR3 loop is CAWSVLILRGDSGGYTF. As DNA, the CDR3 is TGTGCCTGGAGTGTACTAATACTTCGTGGGGACAGCGGTGGCTACACCTTC.

The chain carries TRBV27 and TRBJ2-1; 11 bases map to TRBD2. Trimming took 5 bases from V and 2 from J; bases not matched to a gene: 8. Germline CDR1 reads MNHEY; CDR2 reads SMNVEV (reference sequence). This CDR3 contains 17 residues. The CDR3 protein is CASSPGTSGPTYNEQFF. The CDR3 bases are TGTGCCAGCAGTCCCGGGACTAGCGGACCGACCTACAATGAGCAGTTCTTC.

The CDR3 sequence is CAISAGGGDTQYF. The CDR3, as DNA: TGTGCCATCAGTGCCGGTGGCGGAGATACGCAGTATTTT. The chain carries TRBV10-3 and TRBJ2-3; D not resolved. CDR1 and CDR2 (germline): ENHRY, SYGVKD. This CDR3 spans 13 amino acids. Trimming pared 4 bases from V and 5 bases from J, leaving 10 bases between.

V gene TRBV29-1 combines with J gene TRBJ1-2; D remains ambiguous. This CDR3 is built from 11 residues. V was shortened by 6 bases and J by 8 bases, with 13 bases between the two germline ends. Germline-derived CDR1 and CDR2 are SQVTM and ANQGSEA. The CDR3 reads CSVGGSAGYTF. The CDR3 DNA follows: TGCAGCGTCGGCGGGTCTGCGGGCTACACCTTC.

The gene calls are TRBV28 and TRBJ1-2; no firm D call. The germline V gene has CDR1 MDHEN and CDR2 SYDVKM. The CDR3 is 12 residues long. Trimming left V 10 bases short and J 4 bases short, with 13 bases between. The CDR3 nucleotides are TGTGCCATCAGGCCAGGAGGCTATGGCTACACCTTC. It specifies CAIRPGGYGYTF.

This chain connects TRBV15 to TRBJ1-1, with D hard to call. Per the germline V gene, CDR1 is LNHNV and CDR2 is YYDKDF (reference sequence). V lost 0 bases and J lost 1, with 12 bases in between. CDR3 length: 16 residues. The CDR3 here is CATSRDLIQANTEAFF. CDR3 in DNA: TGTGCCACCAGCAGAGATCTGATACAAGCGAACACTGAAGCTTTCTTT.